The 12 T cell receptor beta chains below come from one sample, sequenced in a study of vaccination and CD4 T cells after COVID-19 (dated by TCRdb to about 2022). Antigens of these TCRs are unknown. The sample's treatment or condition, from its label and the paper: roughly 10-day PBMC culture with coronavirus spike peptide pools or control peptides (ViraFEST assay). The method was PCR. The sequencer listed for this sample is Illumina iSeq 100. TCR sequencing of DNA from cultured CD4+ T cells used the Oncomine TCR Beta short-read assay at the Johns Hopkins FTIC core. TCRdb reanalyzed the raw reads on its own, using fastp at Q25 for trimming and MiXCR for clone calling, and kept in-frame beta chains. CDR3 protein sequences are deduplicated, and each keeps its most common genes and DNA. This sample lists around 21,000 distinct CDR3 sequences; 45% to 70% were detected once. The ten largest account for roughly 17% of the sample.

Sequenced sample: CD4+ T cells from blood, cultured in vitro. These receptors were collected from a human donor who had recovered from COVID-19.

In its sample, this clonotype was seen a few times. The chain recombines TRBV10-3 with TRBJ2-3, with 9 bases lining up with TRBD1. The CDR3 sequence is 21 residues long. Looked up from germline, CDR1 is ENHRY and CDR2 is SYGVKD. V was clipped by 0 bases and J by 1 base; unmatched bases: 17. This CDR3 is CAISESPTGGAAGAGTDTQYF. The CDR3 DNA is TGTGCCATCAGTGAGTCGCCGACAGGGGGGGCGGCGGGAGCTGGCACAGATACGCAGTATTTT.

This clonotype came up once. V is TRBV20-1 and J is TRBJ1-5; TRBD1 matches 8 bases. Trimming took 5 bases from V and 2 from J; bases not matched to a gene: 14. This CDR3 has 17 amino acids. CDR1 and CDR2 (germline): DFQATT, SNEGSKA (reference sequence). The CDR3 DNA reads TGCAGTGCTTGGGGACAGGAATTTCTCAGGGGCAATCAGCCCCAGCATTTT. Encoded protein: CSAWGQEFLRGNQPQHF.

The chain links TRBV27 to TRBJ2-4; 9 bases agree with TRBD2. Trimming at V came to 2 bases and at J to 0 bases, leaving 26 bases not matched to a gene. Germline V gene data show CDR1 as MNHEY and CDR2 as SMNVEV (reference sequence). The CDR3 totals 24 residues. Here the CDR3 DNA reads TGTGCCAGCAGTTTAAGGCAGCACCTACCCTGGGCGGGAGGGCCGTTCTTAGCCAAAAACATTCAGTACTTC. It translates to CASSLRQHLPWAGGPFLAKNIQYF.

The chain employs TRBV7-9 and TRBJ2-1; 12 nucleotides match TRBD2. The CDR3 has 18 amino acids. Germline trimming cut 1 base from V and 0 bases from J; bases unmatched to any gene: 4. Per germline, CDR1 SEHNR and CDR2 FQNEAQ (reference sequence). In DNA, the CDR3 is TGTGCCAGCAGCTTAGTGGCGGGACTAGCGGGCTCCTACAATGAGCAGTTCTTC. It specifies CASSLVAGLAGSYNEQFF.

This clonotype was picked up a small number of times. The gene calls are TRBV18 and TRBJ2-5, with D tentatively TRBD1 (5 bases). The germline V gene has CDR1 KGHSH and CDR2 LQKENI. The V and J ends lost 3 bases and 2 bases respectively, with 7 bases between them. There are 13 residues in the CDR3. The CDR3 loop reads CASSPGQQETQYF. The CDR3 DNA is TGTGCCAGCTCACCGGGGCAGCAAGAGACCCAGTACTTC.

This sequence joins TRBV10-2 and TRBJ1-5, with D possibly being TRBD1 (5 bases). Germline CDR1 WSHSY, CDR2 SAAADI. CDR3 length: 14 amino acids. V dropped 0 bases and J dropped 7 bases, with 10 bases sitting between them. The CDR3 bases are TGCGCCAGCAGTGAGTCGGCAGGGTACCAGCCCCAGCATTTT. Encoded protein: CASSESAGYQPQHF.

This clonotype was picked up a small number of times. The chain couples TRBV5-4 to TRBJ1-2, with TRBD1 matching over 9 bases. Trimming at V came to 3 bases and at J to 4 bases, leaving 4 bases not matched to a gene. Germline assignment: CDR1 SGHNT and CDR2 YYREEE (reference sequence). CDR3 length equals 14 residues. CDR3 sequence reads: CASSSSGQGYGYTF. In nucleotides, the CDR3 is TGTGCCAGCAGCTCATCGGGACAGGGCTATGGCTACACCTTC.

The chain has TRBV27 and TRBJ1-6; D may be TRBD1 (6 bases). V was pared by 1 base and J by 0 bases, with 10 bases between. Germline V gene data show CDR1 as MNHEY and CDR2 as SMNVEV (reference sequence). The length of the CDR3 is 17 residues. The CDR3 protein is CASSLYTGFSYNSPLHF. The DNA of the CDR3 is TGTGCCAGCAGTTTATATACAGGGTTCTCCTATAATTCACCCCTCCACTTT.

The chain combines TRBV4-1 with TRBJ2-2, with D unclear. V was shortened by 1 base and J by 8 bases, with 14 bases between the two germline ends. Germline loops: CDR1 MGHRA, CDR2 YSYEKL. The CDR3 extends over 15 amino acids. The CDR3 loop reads CASSQVNADRGELFF. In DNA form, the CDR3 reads TGCGCCAGCAGCCAAGTTAACGCCGATCGAGGGGAGCTGTTTTTT.

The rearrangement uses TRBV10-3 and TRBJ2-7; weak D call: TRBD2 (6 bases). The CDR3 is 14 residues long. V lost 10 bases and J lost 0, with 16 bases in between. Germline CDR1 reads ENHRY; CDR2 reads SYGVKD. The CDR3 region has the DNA TGTGCCAGCACTAGCTCCGGCACCTCCTACGAGCAGTACTTC. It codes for CASTSSGTSYEQYF.

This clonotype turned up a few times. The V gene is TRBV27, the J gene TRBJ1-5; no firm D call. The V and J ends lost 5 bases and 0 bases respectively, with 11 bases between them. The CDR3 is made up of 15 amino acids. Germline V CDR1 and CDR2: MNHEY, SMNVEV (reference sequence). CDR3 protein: CASSETFGSNQPQHF. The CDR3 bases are TGTGCCAGCAGTGAGACCTTTGGTAGCAATCAGCCCCAGCATTTT.

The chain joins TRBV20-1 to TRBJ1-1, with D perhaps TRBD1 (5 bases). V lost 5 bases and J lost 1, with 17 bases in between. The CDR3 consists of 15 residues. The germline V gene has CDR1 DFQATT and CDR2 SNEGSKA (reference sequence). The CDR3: CSAPDPGRWNTEAFF. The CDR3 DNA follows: TGCAGTGCTCCCGACCCGGGGCGGTGGAACACTGAAGCTTTCTTT.